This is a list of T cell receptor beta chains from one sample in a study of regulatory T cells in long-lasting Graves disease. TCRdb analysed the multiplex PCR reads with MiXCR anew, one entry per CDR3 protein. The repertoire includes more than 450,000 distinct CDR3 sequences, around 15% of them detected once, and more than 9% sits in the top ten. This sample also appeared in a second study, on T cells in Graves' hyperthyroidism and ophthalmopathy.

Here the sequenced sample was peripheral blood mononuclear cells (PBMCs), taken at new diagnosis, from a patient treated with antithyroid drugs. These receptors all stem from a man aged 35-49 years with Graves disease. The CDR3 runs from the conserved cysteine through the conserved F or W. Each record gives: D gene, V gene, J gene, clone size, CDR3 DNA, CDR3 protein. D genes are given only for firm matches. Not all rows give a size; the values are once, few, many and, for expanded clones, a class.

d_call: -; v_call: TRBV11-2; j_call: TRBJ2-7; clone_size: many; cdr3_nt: TGTGCCAGCAGCTCACAGGGTTCCCCGGTCGAGCAGTACTTC; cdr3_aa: CASSSQGSPVEQYF
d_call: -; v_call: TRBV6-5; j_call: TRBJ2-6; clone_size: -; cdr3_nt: TGTGCCAGCAGTTACACGACCAGCTCTGGGGCCAACGTCCTGACTTTC; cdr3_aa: CASSYTTSSGANVLTF
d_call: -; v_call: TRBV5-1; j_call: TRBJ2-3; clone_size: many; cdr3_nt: TGCGCCAGCAGCTTTTGGACGGGGAGCACAGATACGCAGTATTTT; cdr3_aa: CASSFWTGSTDTQYF
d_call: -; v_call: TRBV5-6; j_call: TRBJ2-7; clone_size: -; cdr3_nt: TGTGCCAGCAGCTTGGAATTCCCGTATATAAGGTCCTCACCGGGATGTTTTGACGAGCAGTACTTC; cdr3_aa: CASSLEFPYIRSSPGCFDEQYF
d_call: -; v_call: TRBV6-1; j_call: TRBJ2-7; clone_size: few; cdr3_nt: TGTGCCAGCAGTCCGTATACAGGTCAGGGCATTTACCACGAGCAGTACTTC; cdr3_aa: CASSPYTGQGIYHEQYF
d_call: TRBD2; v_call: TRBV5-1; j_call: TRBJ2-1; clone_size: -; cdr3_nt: TGCGCCAGCAACAGCGGGAGGGGCAATGAGCAGTTCTTC; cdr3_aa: CASNSGRGNEQFF
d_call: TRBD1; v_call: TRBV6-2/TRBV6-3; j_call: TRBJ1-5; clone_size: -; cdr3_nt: TGTGCCAGCAGGGACAGGGATAATCGCAGTCAGCCCCAGCATTTT; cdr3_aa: CASRDRDNRSQPQHF
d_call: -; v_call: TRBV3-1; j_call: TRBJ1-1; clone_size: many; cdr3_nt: TGTGCCAGCAGCCAAGATATCTCCTTGCGGGTCACTGAAGCTTTCTTT; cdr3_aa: CASSQDISLRVTEAFF
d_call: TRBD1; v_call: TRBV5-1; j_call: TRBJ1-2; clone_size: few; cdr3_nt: TGCGCCAGCAGCTTAAGGACAGGGGAGGATGGCTACACCTTC; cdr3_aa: CASSLRTGEDGYTF
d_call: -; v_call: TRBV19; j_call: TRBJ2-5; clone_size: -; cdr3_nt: TGTGCCAGTAGTAACGTTGGGGCCGGAGGGACCCAGTACTTC; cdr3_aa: CASSNVGAGGTQYF
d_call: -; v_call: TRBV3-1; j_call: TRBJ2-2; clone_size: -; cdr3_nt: TGTGCCAGCAGCCAGTTGGACACCGGGGAGCTGTTTTTT; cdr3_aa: CASSQLDTGELFF
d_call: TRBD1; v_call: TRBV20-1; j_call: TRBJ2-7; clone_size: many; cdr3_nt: TGCAGTGCTAGTTCGGGACAGATCTACGAGCAGTACTTC; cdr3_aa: CSASSGQIYEQYF
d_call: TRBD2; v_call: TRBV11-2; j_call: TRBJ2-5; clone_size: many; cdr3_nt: TGTGCCAGCAGCCCCCCCGGAGCGGGGGGGGAGACCCAGTACTTC; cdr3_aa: CASSPPGAGGETQYF
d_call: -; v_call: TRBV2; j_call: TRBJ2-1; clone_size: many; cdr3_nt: TGTGCCAGCAGTGCTGAAAGGGGCAATGAGCAGTTCTTC; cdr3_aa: CASSAERGNEQFF
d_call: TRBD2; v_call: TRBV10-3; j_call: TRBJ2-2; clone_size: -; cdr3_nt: TGTGCCACCTACAACCTAGCGGGAGGGGTCGGGGAGCTGTTTTTT; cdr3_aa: CATYNLAGGVGELFF
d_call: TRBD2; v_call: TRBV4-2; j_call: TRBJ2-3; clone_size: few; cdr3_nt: TGTGCCAGCAGCCAAGATATGGCGGGAGAGACAGATACGCAGTATTTT; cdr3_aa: CASSQDMAGETDTQYF
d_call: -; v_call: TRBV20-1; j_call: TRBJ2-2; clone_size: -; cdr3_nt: TGCAGTGCTAGACTCAGACTGAACACCGGGGAGCTGTTTTTT; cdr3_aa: CSARLRLNTGELFF